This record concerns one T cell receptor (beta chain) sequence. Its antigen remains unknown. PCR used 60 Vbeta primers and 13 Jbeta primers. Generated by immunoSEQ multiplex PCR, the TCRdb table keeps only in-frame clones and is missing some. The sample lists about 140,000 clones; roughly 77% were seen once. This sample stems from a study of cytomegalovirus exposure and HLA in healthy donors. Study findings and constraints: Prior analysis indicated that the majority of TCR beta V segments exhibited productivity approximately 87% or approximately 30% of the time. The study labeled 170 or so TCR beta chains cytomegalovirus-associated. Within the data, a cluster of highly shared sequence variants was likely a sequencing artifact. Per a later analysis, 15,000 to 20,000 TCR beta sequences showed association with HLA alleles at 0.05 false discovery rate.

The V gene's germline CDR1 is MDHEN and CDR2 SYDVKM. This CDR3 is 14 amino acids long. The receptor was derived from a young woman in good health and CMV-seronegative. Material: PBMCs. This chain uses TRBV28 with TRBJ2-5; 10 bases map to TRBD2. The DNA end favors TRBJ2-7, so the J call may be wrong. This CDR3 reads CASSSGLAMYEQYF. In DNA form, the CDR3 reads TGTGCCAGCAGTTCGGGACTAGCGATGTACGAGCAGTACTTC.